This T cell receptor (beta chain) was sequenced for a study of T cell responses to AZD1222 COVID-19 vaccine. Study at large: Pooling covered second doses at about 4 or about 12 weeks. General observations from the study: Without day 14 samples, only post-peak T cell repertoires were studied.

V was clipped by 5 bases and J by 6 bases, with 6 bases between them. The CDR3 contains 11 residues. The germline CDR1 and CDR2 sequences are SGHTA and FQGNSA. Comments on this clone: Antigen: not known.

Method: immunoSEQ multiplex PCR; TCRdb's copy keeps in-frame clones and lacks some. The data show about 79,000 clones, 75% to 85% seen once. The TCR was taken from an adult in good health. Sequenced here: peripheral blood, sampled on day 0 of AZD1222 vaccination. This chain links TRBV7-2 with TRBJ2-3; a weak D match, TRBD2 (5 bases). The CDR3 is CASSRRDTQYF. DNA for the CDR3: TGTGCCAGCAGCCGGAGGGATACGCAGTATTTT. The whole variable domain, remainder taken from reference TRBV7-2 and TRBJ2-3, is GAGVSQSPSNKVTEKGKDVELRCDPISGHTALYWYRQSLGQGLEFLIYFQGNSAPDKSGLPSDRFSAERTGGSVSTLTIQRTQQEDSAVYLCASSRRDTQYFGPGTRLTVL.